This T cell receptor (beta chain) was retrieved from a study of spatial heterogeneity in lung cancer. V lost 6 bases to trimming and J lost 7 bases; unmatched junction nucleotides: 6. CDR1 is DFQATT, CDR2 SNEGSKA, per germline (reference sequence). There are 14 residues in the CDR3. TCRdb analysed the 5' RACE reads with MiXCR anew, one entry per CDR3 protein. This sample has roughly 19,000 distinct CDR3 sequences; about 5.8% occur once, and the top ten carry 10% to 13%. Ten or more counts support this clonotype. The target antigen is unknown. Whole-study results and caveats: Intratumoral expanded alpha and beta TCR counts were found to track tumor mutation counts. Alpha chains reached an estimated coverage of about 7% of tumor T cells, and beta chains approximately 14%.

Time point reported: sample taken at primary tumor resection. The approximately 67 donors had untreated early-stage non-small cell lung cancer. The sample in question was lung tumor tissue, obtained at surgery. The TCR comes from a female donor with early-stage non-small cell lung cancer. The chain uses TRBV20-1 and TRBJ2-2; 12 positions agree with TRBD2. The CDR3 protein is CSATRLAGDGELFF. CDR3 nucleotide sequence: TGCAGTGCAACACGACTAGCGGGAGACGGGGAGCTGTTTTTT.